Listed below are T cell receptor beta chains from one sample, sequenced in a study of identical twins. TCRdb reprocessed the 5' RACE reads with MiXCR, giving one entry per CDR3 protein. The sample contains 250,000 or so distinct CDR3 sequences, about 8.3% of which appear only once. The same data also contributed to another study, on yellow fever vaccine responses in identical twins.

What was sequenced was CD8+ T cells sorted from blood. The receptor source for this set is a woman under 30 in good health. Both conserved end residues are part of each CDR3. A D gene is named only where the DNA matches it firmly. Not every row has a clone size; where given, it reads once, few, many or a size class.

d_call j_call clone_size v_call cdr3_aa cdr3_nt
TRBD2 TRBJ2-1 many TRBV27 CASRLAGDTEQFF TGTGCCAGCAGACTAGCGGGAGATACTGAGCAGTTCTTC
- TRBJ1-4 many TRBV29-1 CSANLHEKLFF TGCAGCGCCAACCTTCATGAAAAACTGTTTTTT
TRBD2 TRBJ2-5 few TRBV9 CASSAPSGQRGKQETQYF TGTGCCAGCAGCGCCCCATCAGGCCAGCGGGGAAAGCAAGAGACCCAGTACTTC
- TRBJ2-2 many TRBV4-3 CASSQDRAQNTGELFF TGCGCCAGCAGCCAAGATCGCGCCCAGAACACCGGGGAGCTGTTTTTT
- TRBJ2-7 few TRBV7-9 CASSLPGSGGQSYEQYF TGTGCCAGCAGCTTACCGGGATCGGGAGGACAGTCCTACGAGCAGTACTTC
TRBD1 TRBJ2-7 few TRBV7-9 CASSLGRGITYEQYF TGTGCCAGCAGCTTAGGCAGGGGGATTACCTACGAGCAGTACTTC
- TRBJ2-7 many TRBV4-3 CASSQGPGPSYEQYF TGCGCCAGCAGCCAAGGTCCGGGGCCCTCCTACGAGCAGTACTTC
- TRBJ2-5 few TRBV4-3 CASSQARTVQETQYF TGCGCCAGCAGCCAAGCTAGGACAGTCCAAGAGACCCAGTACTTC
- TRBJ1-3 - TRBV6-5 CASRDSGSSGNTIYF TGTGCCAGCAGGGACTCTGGGAGCTCTGGAAACACCATATATTTT
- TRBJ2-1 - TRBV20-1 CSARGRTHNEQFF TGCAGTGCTAGAGGCAGGACTCATAATGAGCAGTTCTTC
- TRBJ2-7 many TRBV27 CASSGVTGASYEQYF TGTGCCAGCAGCGGGGTAACGGGAGCTTCCTACGAGCAGTACTTC
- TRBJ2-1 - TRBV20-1 CSARRTESSYNEQFF TGCAGTGCTAGAAGGACCGAGAGCTCCTACAATGAGCAGTTCTTC
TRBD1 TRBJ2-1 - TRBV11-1 CASSSGQGWNEQFF TGTGCCAGCAGCTCAGGACAGGGTTGGAATGAGCAGTTCTTC
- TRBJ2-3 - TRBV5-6 CASSHGGAIDTQYF TGTGCCAGCAGCCATGGGGGGGCCATAGATACGCAGTATTTT
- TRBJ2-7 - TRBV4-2 CASSQDLSYTRQKKYF TGTGCCAGCAGCCAAGATCTGTCTTATACGAGACAGAAGAAGTACTTC
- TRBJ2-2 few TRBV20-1 CSARADLTSNTGELFF TGCAGTGCTAGAGCCGATCTAACATCGAACACCGGGGAGCTGTTTTTT
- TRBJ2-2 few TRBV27 CASSSPRLMDEAGELFF TGTGCCAGCAGTTCCCCCCGACTCATGGACGAAGCCGGGGAGCTGTTTTTT
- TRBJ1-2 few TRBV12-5 CASGLVPGRIGYTF TGTGCTAGTGGTTTGGTACCAGGACGGATTGGCTACACCTTC
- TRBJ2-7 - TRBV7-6 CASSAGTSEQYF TGTGCCAGCAGCGCCGGGACGAGCGAGCAGTACTTC
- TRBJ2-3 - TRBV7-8 CASSFDPTGSDTQYF TGTGCCAGCAGCTTCGATCCGACAGGATCAGATACGCAGTATTTT
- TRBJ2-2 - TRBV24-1 CATSDLTGGPGELFF TGTGCCACCAGTGATTTGACCGGCGGGCCCGGGGAGCTGTTTTTT
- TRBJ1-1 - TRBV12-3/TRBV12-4 CASSFLQYEGTEAFF TGTGCCAGCAGTTTTTTGCAATATGAGGGCACTGAAGCTTTCTTT
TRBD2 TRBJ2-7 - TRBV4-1 CASSQLSPGGLATYEQYF TGCGCCAGCAGCCAGCTTTCCCCGGGGGGACTAGCTACCTACGAGCAGTACTTC
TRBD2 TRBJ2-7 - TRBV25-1 CASSEYSLAGAYEQYF TGTGCCAGCAGTGAATATAGCCTAGCGGGAGCGTACGAGCAGTACTTC
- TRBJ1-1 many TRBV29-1 CSVEDRGRQNTEAFF TGCAGCGTTGAAGATCGGGGCCGCCAGAACACTGAAGCTTTCTTT
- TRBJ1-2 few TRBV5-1 CASWGGEGYGYTF TGCGCCAGCTGGGGGGGCGAAGGCTATGGCTACACCTTC
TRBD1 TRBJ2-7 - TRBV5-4 CASSLWTGQDEQYF TGTGCCAGCAGCTTATGGACAGGGCAGGACGAGCAGTACTTC
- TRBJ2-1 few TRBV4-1 CASSQERGFEQFF TGCGCCAGCAGCCAAGAACGGGGGTTTGAGCAGTTCTTC
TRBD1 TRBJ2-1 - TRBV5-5 CASSFLGQRNNEQFF TGTGCCAGCAGCTTTCTGGGACAGCGAAACAATGAGCAGTTCTTC
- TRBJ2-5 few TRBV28 CASSLLVGLETQYF TGTGCCAGCAGTTTACTGGTGGGGCTAGAGACCCAGTACTTC
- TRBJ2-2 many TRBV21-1 CASSKERTGVNTGELFF TGTGCCAGCAGCAAAGAAAGGACAGGGGTAAACACCGGGGAGCTGTTTTTT
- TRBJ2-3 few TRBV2 CASSEIIISSTDTQYF TGTGCCAGCAGTGAAATTATAATCTCTAGCACAGATACGCAGTATTTT
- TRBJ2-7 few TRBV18 CASSPQGTYEQYF TGTGCCAGCTCACCACAGGGAACCTACGAGCAGTACTTC
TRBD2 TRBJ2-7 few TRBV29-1 CSVTVGGTSYEQYF TGCAGCGTTACCGTCGGGGGGACTAGCTACGAGCAGTACTTC
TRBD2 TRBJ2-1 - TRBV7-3 CASSRSGGQPNEQFF TGTGCCAGCAGTCGATCGGGGGGTCAACCTAATGAGCAGTTCTTC
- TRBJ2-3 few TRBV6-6 CASSKGGTDTQYF TGTGCCAGCAGTAAGGGGGGGACAGATACGCAGTATTTT
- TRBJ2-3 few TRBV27 CASSLVRGGGTDTQYF TGTGCCAGCAGTTTGGTGAGGGGGGGCGGGACAGATACGCAGTATTTT
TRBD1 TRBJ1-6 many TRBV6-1 CASSVLQGARDSPLHF TGTGCCAGCAGTGTTCTACAGGGGGCAAGGGATTCACCCCTCCACTTT
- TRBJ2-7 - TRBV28 CASSLTGGLTYEQYF TGTGCCAGCAGTTTAACCGGGGGCCTCACCTACGAGCAGTACTTC
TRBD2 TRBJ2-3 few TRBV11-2 CASSQKAGVILTDTQYF TGTGCCAGCAGCCAAAAAGCGGGGGTGATTTTAACAGATACGCAGTATTTT
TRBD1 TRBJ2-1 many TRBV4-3 CASSPDRARGNEQFF TGCGCCAGCAGCCCAGACAGGGCGAGGGGGAATGAGCAGTTCTTC
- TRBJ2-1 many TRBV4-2 CASSQAASPSPYNEQFF TGTGCCAGCAGCCAAGCGGCTAGCCCATCTCCCTACAATGAGCAGTTCTTC
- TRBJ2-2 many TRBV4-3 CASSQDEVSGELFF TGCGCCAGCAGCCAAGATGAAGTTTCCGGGGAGCTGTTTTTT
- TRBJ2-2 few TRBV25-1 CASSESPGQNTGELFF TGTGCCAGCAGTGAATCGCCAGGCCAGAACACCGGGGAGCTGTTTTTT
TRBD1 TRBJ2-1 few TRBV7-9 CASSLSSGGRVNEQFF TGTGCCAGCAGCCTGTCGTCAGGGGGTAGGGTTAATGAGCAGTTCTTC
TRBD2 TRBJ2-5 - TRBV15 CATSARLAGQETQYF TGTGCCACCAGCGCCCGACTAGCGGGGCAAGAGACCCAGTACTTC
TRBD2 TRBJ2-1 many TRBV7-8 CASSLAGGDDEQFF TGTGCCAGCAGCTTAGCGGGGGGGGACGATGAGCAGTTCTTC
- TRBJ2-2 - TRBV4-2 CASSQVDGSTGELFF TGTGCCAGCAGCCAAGTTGACGGGAGTACCGGGGAGCTGTTTTTT
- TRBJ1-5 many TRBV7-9 CASSLDRSNQPQHF TGTGCCAGCAGCCTAGACAGAAGCAATCAGCCCCAGCATTTT
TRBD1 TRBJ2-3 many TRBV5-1 CASSFGQGIPDTQYF TGCGCCAGCAGCTTCGGACAGGGGATCCCAGATACGCAGTATTTT
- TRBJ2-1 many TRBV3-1 CASSTTPGPNEQFF TGTGCCAGCAGCACTACCCCAGGACCCAATGAGCAGTTCTTC